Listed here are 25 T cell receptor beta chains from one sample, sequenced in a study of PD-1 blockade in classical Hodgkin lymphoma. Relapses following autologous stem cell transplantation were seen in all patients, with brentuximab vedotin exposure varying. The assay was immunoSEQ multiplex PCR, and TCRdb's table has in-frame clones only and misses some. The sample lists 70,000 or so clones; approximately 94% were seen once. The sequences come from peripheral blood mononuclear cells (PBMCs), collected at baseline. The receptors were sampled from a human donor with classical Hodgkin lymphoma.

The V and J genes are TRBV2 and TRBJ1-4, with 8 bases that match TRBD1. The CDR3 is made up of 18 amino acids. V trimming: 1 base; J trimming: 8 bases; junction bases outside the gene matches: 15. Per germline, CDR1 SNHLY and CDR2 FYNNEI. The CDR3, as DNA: TGTGCCAGCAGTGAAGACGAAGGAGAGACAGGGGAGGGCGAAAAACTGTTTTTT. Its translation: CASSEDEGETGEGEKLFF.

The CDR3, as DNA: TGTGCCAGCAGCCAAATAGGTCTGAGTAGCGGTTCCTACAATGAGCAGTTCTTC. Amino acids: CASSQIGLSSGSYNEQFF. This rearrangement joins TRBV4-2 to TRBJ2-1; possible D gene TRBD2, 6 bases. V lost 2 bases to trimming and J lost 1 base, with 18 bases between them. CDR3 size: 18 residues. Germline V gene lookup returns CDR1 LGHNA and CDR2 YNFKEQ.

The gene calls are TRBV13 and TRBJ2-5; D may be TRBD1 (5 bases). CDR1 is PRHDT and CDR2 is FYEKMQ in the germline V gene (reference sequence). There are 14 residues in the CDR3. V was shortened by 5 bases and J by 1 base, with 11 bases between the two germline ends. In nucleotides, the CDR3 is TGTGCCAGCAGCCCCCGACAGTCCCAAGAGACCCAGTACTTC. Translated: CASSPRQSQETQYF.

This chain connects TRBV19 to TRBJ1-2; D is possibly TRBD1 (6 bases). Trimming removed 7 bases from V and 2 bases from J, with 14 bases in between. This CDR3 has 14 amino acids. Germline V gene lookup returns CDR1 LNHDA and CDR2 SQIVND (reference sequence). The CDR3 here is CASIDGGQNYGYTF. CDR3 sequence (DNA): TGTGCCAGTATTGACGGGGGGCAGAACTATGGCTACACCTTC.

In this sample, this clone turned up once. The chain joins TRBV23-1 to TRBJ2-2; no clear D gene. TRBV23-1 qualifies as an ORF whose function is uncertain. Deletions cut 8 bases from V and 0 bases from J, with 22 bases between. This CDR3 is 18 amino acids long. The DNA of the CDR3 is TGCGCCAGCTCTCAAAGGCAGGATTCTCCTGCGAACACCGGGGAGCTGTTTTTT. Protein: CASSQRQDSPANTGELFF.

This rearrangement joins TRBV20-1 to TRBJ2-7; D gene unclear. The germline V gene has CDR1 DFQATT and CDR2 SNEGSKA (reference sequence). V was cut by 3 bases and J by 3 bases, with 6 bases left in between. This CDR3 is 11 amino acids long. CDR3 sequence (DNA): TGCAGTGCTAGGCCACTCTACGAGCAGTACTTC. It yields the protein CSARPLYEQYF.

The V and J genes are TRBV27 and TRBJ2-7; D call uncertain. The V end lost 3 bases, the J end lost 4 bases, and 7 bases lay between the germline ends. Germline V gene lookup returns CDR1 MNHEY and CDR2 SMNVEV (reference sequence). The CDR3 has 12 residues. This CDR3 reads CASSFKGYEQYF. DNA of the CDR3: TGTGCCAGCAGTTTTAAGGGTTACGAGCAGTACTTC.

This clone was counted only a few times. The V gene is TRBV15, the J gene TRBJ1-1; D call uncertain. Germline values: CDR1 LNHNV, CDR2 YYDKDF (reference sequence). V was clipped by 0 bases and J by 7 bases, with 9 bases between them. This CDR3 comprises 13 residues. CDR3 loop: CATSRDEDSEAFF. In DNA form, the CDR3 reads TGTGCCACCAGCAGAGATGAAGATAGTGAAGCTTTCTTT.

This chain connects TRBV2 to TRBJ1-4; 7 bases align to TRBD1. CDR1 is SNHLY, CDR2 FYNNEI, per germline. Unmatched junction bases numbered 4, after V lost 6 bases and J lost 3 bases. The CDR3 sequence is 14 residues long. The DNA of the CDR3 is TGTGCCAGCAGAGACAGGGAAGCTAATGAAAAACTGTTTTTT. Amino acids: CASRDREANEKLFF.

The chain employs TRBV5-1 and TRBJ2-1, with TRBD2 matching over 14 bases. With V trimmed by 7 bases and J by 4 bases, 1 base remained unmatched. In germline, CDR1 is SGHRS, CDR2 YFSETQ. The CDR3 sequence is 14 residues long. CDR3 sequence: CASGTSGGYNEQFF. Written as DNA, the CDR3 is TGCGCCAGCGGGACTAGCGGGGGATACAATGAGCAGTTCTTC.

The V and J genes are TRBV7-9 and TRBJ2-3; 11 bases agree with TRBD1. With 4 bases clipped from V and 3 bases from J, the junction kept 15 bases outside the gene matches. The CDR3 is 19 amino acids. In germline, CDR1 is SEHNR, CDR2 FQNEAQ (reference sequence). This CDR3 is CASSSPGQGGASTTDTQYF. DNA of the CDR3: TGTGCCAGCAGCTCGCCGGGACAGGGGGGCGCAAGTACAACAGATACGCAGTATTTT.

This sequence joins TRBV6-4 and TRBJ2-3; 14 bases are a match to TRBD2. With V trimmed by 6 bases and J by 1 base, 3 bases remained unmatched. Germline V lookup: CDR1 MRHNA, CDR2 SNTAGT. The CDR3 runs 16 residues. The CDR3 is CASSPGLAGGTDTQYF. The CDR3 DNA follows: TGTGCCAGCAGCCCGGGACTAGCGGGGGGCACAGATACGCAGTATTTT.

CDR3 loop: CASSLDSLGGRQPQHF. CDR3 coding DNA: TGTGCCAGCAGCTTAGACTCCCTAGGGGGCAGACAGCCCCAGCATTTT. The chain combines TRBV7-9 with TRBJ1-5; TRBD1 aligns across 7 bases. Germline CDR1 reads SEHNR; CDR2 reads FQNEAQ (reference sequence). CDR3 size: 16 residues. J was trimmed by 7 bases and V by 1 base; bases with no gene match: 10.

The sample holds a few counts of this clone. The CDR3 region has the DNA TGTGCCAGCAGTTTAGTGTCAGGGGGGAACACTGAAGCTTTCTTT. Translation: CASSLVSGGNTEAFF. The chain carries TRBV27 and TRBJ1-1; 7 bases are a match to TRBD1. Germline CDR1 reads MNHEY; CDR2 reads SMNVEV (reference sequence). With 2 bases clipped from V and 1 base from J, the junction kept 4 bases outside the gene matches. The CDR3 length is 15 residues.

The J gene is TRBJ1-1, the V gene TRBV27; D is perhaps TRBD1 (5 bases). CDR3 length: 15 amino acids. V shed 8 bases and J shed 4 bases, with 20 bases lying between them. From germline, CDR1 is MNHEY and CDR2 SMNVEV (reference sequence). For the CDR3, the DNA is TGTGCCAGCGGGAACGGTCGGGGAAGGGGCACTGAAGCTTTCTTT. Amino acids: CASGNGRGRGTEAFF.

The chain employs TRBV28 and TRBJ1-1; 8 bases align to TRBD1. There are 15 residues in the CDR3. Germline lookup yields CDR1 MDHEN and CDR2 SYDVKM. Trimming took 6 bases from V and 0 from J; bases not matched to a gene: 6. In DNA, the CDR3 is TGTGCCAGCAGCCCTCAGACAGGGGTGAACACTGAAGCTTTCTTT. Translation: CASSPQTGVNTEAFF.

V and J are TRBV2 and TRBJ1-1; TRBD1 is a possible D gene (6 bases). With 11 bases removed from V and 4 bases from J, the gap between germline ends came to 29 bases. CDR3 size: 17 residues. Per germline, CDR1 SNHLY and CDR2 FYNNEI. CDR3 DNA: TGTGCCCCACTCCCCCGCCCCCACAGGGAGGGGATCACTGAAGCTTTCTTT. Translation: CAPLPRPHREGITEAFF.

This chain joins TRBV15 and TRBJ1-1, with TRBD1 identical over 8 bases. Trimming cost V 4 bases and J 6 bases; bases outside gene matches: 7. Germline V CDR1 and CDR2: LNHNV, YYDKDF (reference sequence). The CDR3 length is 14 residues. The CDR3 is CATSIQGESAEAFF. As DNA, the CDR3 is TGTGCCACCAGCATACAGGGGGAGAGTGCTGAAGCTTTCTTT.

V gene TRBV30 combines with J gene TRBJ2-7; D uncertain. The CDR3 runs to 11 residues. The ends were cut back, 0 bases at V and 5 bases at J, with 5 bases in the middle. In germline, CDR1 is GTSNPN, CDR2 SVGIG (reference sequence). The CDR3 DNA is TGTGCCTGGAGTGTACGAGACGAGCAGTACTTC. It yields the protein CAWSVRDEQYF. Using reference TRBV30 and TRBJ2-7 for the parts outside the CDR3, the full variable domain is SQTIHQWPATLVQPVGSPLSLECTVEGTSNPNLYWYRQAAGRGLQLLFYSVGIGQISSEVPQNLSASRPQDRQFILSSKKLLLSDSGFYLCAWSVRDEQYFGPGTRLTVT.

The CDR3 nucleotides read TGTGCCAGCAGTGAAGGGGGCAGGGGCTATGGCTACACCTTC. Its translation is CASSEGGRGYGYTF. The chain combines TRBV6-1 with TRBJ1-2; D may be TRBD1 (6 bases). This CDR3 spans 14 amino acids. Germline V CDR1 and CDR2: MNHNS, SASEGT. V shed 1 base and J shed 4 bases, with 10 bases lying between them.

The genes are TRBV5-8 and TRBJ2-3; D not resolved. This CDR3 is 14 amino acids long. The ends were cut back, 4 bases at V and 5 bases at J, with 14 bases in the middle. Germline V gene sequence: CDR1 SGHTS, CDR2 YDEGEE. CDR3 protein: CASSHGPSQDTQYF. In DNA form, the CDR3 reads TGTGCCAGCAGCCATGGACCATCTCAAGATACGCAGTATTTT. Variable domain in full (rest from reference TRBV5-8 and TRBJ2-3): EAGVTQSPTHLIKTRGQQATLRCSPISGHTSVYWYQQALGLGLQFLLWYDEGEERNRGNFPPRFSGRQFPNYSSELNVNALELEDSALYLCASSHGPSQDTQYFGPGTRLTVL.

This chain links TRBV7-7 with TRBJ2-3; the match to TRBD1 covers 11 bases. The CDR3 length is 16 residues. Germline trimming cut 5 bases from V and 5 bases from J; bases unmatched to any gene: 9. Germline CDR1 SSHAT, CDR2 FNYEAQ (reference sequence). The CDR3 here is CASSHGTGGIGDTQYF. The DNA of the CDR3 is TGTGCCAGCAGCCACGGGACAGGGGGAATAGGAGATACGCAGTATTTT.

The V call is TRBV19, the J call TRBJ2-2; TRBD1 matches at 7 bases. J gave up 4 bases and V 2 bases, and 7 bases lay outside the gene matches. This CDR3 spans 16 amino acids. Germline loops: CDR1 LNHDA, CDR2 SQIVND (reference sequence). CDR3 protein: CASSIPLGGRTGELFF. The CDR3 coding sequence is TGTGCCAGTAGTATACCCTTAGGGGGCCGCACCGGGGAGCTGTTTTTT. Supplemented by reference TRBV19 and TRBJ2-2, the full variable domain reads DGGITQSPKYLFRKEGQNVTLSCEQNLNHDAMYWYRQDPGQGLRLIYYSQIVNDFQKGDIAEGYSVSREKKESFPLTVTSAQKNPTAFYLCASSIPLGGRTGELFFGEGSRLTVL.

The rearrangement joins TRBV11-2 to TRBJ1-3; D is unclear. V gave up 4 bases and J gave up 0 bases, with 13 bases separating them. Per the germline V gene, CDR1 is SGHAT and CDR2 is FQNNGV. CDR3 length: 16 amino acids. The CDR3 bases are TGTGCCAGCAGCTCAGTAGATCTGGGCTCTGGAAACACCATATATTTT. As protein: CASSSVDLGSGNTIYF.

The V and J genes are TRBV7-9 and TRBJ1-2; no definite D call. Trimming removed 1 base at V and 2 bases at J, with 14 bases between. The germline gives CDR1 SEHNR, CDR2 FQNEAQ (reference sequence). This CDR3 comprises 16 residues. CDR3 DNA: TGTGCCAGCAGCTTAGTGGCCGGGTATGGGAACTATGGCTACACCTTC. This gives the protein CASSLVAGYGNYGYTF.